This TCR beta chain was sequenced during a study of T cell changes during pregnancy in multiple sclerosis (dated by TCRdb to about 2019). Study-level background: In women with multiple sclerosis, the researchers looked at how the T cell repertoire shifted as pregnancy progressed.

Library prep was done by the immunoSEQ multiplex PCR assay. TCRdb retrieved this table from immuneACCESS and kept in-frame rearrangements only. Not all clones are present; in checked studies, unresolved V genes account for under half, and no reason is known for the remainder. The sample table contains some 37,000 clones; only one count was recorded for around 92% of them. Over 0.95% of the sample lies in the top ten. According to the germline V gene, CDR1 reads SGHTA and CDR2 reads FQGNSA. The CDR3 measures 13 amino acids from cysteine to phenylalanine. The sequence is cut down to CDR3 DNA, 39 bases in frame from base 1. Trimming takes 5 bases from V and 2 bases from J, and the germline ends sit 10 bases apart. Worth noting for this clone: It has no known antigen specificity. Qualities for individual bases were not recorded, and no much larger clone is one base off.

The origin of this receptor is a female donor with multiple sclerosis, enrolled in a pregnancy study. The rearranged segments are TRBV7-2 and TRBJ2-7; no confident D gene assignment can be made. The material sequenced was PBMCs (not recorded whether the cells were cultured). CDR3 loop: CASSPSQTYEQYF. The bases are TGTGCCAGCAGCCCTTCACAGACCTACGAGCAGTACTTC.